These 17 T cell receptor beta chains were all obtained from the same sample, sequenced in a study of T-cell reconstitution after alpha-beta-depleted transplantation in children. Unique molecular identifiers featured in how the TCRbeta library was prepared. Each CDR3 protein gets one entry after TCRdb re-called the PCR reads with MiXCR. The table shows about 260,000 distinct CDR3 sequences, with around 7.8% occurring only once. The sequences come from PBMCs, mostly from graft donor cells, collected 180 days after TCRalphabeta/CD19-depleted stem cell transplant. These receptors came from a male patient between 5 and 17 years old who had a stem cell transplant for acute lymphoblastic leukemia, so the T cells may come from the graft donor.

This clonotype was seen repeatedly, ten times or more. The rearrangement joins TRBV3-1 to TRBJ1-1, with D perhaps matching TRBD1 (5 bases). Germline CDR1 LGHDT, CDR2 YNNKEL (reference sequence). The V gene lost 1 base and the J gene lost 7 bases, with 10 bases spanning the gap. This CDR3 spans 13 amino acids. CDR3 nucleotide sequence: TGTGCCAGCAGCCAAGCAAGGGGACTTGAAGCTTTCTTT. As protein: CASSQARGLEAFF.

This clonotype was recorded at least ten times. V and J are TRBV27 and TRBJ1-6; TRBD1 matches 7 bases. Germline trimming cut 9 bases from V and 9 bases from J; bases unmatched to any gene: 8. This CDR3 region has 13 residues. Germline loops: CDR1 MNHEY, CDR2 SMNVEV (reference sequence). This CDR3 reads CASADREASPLHF. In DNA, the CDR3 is TGTGCCAGTGCCGACAGGGAGGCTTCACCCCTCCACTTT.

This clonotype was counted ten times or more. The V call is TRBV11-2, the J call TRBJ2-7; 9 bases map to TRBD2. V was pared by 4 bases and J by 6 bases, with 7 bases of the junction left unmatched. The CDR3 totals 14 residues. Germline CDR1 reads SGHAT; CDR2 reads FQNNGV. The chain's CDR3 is CASSYSGSYSEQYF. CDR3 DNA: TGTGCCAGCAGCTATAGCGGGAGCTACTCCGAGCAGTACTTC.

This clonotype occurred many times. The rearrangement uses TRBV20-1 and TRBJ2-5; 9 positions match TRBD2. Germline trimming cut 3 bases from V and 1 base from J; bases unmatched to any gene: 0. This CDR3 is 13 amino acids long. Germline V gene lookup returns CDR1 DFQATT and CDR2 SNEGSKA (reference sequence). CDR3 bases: TGCAGTGCTAGGGGACTAGCCCAAGAGACCCAGTACTTC. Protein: CSARGLAQETQYF.

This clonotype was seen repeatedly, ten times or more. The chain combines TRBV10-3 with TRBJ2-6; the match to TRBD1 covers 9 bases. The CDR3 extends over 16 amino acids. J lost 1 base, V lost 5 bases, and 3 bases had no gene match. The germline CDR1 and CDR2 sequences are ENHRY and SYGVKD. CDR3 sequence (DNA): TGTGCCATCAGTACAGGGGGCAGGTCTGGGGCCAACGTCCTGACTTTC. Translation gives CAISTGGRSGANVLTF.

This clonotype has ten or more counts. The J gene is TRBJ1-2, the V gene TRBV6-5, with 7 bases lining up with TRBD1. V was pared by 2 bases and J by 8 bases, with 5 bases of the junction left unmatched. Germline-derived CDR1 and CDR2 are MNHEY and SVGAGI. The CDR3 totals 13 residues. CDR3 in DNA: TGTGCCAGCAGTTACCGGGACAGCGGGGGCTACACCTTC. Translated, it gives CASSYRDSGGYTF.

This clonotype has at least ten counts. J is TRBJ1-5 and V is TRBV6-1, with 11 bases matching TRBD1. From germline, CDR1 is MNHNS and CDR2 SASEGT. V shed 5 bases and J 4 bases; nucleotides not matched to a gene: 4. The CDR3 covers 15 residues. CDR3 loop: CASSQDRGLNQPQHF. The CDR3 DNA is TGTGCCAGCAGTCAGGACAGGGGGCTAAATCAGCCCCAGCATTTT.

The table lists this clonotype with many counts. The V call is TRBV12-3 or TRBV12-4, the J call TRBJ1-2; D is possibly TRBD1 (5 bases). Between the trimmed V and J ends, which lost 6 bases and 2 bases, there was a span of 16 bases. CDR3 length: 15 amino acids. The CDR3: CASSHTGTENYGYTF. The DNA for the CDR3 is TGTGCCAGCAGCCATACCGGGACGGAGAACTATGGCTACACCTTC.

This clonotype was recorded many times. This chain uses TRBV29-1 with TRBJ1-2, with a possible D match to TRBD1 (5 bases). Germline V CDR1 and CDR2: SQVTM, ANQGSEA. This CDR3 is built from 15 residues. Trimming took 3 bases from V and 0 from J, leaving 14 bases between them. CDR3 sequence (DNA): TGCAGCGTTGATGACCTTGAGACAGCTAACTATGGCTACACCTTC. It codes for CSVDDLETANYGYTF.

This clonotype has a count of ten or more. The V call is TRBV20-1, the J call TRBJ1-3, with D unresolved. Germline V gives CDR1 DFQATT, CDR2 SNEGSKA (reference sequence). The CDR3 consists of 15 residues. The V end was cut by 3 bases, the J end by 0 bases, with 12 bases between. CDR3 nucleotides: TGCAGTGCTAGGGGAGGGAGTGGCTCTGGAAACACCATATATTTT. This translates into CSARGGSGSGNTIYF.

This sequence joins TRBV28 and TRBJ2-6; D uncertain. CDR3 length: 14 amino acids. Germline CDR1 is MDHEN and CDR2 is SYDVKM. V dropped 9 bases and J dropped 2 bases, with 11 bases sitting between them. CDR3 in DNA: TGTGCCAGTTGGGGTGTGACTGGGGCCAACGTCCTGACTTTC. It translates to CASWGVTGANVLTF.

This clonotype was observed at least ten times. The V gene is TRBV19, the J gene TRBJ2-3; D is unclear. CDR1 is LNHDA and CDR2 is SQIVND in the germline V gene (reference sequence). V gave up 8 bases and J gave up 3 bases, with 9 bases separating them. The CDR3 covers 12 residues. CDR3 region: CASGFGTDTQYF. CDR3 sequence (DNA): TGTGCCAGTGGGTTTGGGACAGATACGCAGTATTTT. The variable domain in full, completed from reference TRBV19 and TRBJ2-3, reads DGGITQSPKYLFRKEGQNVTLSCEQNLNHDAMYWYRQDPGQGLRLIYYSQIVNDFQKGDIAEGYSVSREKKESFPLTVTSAQKNPTAFYLCASGFGTDTQYFGPGTRLTVL.

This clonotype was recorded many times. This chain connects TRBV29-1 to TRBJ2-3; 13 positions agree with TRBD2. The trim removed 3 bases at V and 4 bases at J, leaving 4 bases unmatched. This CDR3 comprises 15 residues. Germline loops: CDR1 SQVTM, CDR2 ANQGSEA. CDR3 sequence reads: CSVDPLAGGADTQYF. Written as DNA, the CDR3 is TGCAGCGTTGACCCACTAGCGGGAGGGGCAGATACGCAGTATTTT.

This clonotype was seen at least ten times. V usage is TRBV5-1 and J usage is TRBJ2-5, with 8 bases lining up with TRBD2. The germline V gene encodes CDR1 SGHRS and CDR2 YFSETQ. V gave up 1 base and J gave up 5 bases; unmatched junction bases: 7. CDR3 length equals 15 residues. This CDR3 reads CASSLLLADEETQYF. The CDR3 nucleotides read TGCGCCAGCAGCTTGCTACTAGCGGATGAGGAGACCCAGTACTTC.

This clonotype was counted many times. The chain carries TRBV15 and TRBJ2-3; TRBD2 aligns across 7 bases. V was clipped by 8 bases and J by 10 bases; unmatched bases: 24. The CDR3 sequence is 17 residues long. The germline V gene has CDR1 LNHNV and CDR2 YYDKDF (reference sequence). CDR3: CATGVRGQTLAVYSQYF. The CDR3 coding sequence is TGTGCCACCGGTGTTAGGGGCCAGACCCTAGCGGTATACTCGCAGTATTTT. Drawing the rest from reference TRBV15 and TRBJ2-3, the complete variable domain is DAMVIQNPRYQVTQFGKPVTLSCSQTLNHNVMYWYQQKSSQAPKLLFHYYDKDFNNEADTPDNFQSRRPNTSFCFLDIRSPGLGDTAMYLCATGVRGQTLAVYSQYFGPGTRLTVL.

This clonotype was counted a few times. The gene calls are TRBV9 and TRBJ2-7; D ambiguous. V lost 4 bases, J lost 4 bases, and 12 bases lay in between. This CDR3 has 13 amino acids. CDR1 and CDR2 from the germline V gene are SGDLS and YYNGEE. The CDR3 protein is CASSPPQGYEQYF. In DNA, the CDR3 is TGTGCCAGCAGCCCACCCCAAGGGTACGAGCAGTACTTC.

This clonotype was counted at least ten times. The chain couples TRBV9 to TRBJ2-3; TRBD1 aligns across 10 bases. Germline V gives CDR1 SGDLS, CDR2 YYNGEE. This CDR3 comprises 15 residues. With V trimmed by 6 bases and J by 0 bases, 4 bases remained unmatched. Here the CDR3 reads CASTGQGGSTDTQYF. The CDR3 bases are TGTGCCAGCACCGGACAGGGGGGAAGCACAGATACGCAGTATTTT.